Below, one T cell receptor (beta chain) is given with its context. Method: immunoSEQ multiplex PCR; TCRdb's copy keeps in-frame clones and lacks some. The repertoire table contains 49,000 or so clones. These data come from a study of T cells in women clearing cervical HPV infection. This clonotype was obtained from a woman aged 18 to 75 with a cervical HPV16 infection that either progressed to CIN3+ or cleared (not recorded which). Sequencing was carried out using blood buffy coat.

This chain's CDR3 is CASSLSEGPNYGYTF. The CDR3 DNA, read in part, is TGTGCCAGCAGCTTGAGTGAGGGTCCTAACTATGGC. This chain connects TRBV5-5 to TRBJ1-2; no reliable D call. The missing CDR3 end, 3 residues past where the read stops, is filled in from the germline J gene. V shed 1 base and J shed 0 bases, with 10 bases lying between them. The germline gives CDR1 SGHKS, CDR2 YYEKEE (reference sequence). This CDR3 contains 15 residues.